A selection of T cell receptor beta chains follows, all from one sample in a study of a mutant IDH1 vaccine in newly diagnosed glioma. Assay: immunoSEQ multiplex PCR; the TCRdb copy retains only in-frame clones and omits some. The top ten clones hold approximately 5.1% of a sample with 20,000 to 25,000 clones, about 90% of them seen once. Their cognate antigens are unknown. The starting material was PBMCs, obtained from a glioma patient whose treatment included an IDH1 peptide vaccine. These receptors originate from a woman in her forties with glioma. CDR3s include the opening cysteine and the closing phenylalanine or tryptophan. Each record gives: CDR3 protein, CDR3 DNA, V gene, D gene, J gene, clone size. D genes are given only for firm matches. Some rows have no size entry. The others give once, few or many, or a class for an expanded clone.

CDR3aa: CASMPRSRDRGPYEQYF
CDR3nt: TGTGCCAGCATGCCCAGAAGCCGGGACAGGGGGCCCTACGAGCAGTACTTC
v_gene: TRBV6-4
d_gene: TRBD1
j_gene: TRBJ2-7
abundance: few

CDR3aa: CASSLDRKEQYF
CDR3nt: TGTGCCAGCAGCTTGGACAGGAAGGAGCAGTACTTC
v_gene: TRBV7-8
d_gene: TRBD1
j_gene: TRBJ2-7
abundance: once

CDR3aa: CSVGKTGEDYGYTF
CDR3nt: TGCAGCGTTGGAAAAACAGGGGAGGACTATGGCTACACCTTC
v_gene: TRBV29-1
d_gene: TRBD1
j_gene: TRBJ1-2
abundance: .

CDR3aa: CASGLVISEPYQPQHF
CDR3nt: TGTGCTAGTGGTTTGGTAATCTCAGAGCCTTATCAGCCCCAGCATTTT
v_gene: TRBV12-5
d_gene: .
j_gene: TRBJ1-5
abundance: .

CDR3aa: CASSYAGGIGETQYF
CDR3nt: TGTGCCAGCAGTTACGCGGGGGGAATAGGAGAGACCCAGTACTTC
v_gene: TRBV6-5
d_gene: TRBD2
j_gene: TRBJ2-5
abundance: .

CDR3aa: CASSIRKAGANVLTF
CDR3nt: TGTGCCAGCAGTATCCGGAAGGCTGGGGCCAACGTCCTGACTTTC
v_gene: TRBV6-1
d_gene: .
j_gene: TRBJ2-6
abundance: .

CDR3aa: CASSPPPGTGYEQYF
CDR3nt: TGCGCCAGCAGCCCACCTCCCGGGACAGGCTACGAGCAGTACTTC
v_gene: TRBV5-1
d_gene: TRBD1
j_gene: TRBJ2-7
abundance: .

CDR3aa: CASSLDTGSDEQYF
CDR3nt: TGTGCCAGCAGCTTAGATACAGGATCTGACGAGCAGTACTTC
v_gene: TRBV7-2
d_gene: .
j_gene: TRBJ2-7
abundance: .

CDR3aa: CASSFSAGYGYTF
CDR3nt: TGTGCCAGCAGTTTTTCAGCTGGCTATGGCTACACCTTC
v_gene: TRBV6-5
d_gene: .
j_gene: TRBJ1-2
abundance: .

CDR3aa: CASSLSAFYEQYF
CDR3nt: TGTGCCAGCAGTTTATCCGCTTTTTACGAGCAGTACTTC
v_gene: TRBV27
d_gene: .
j_gene: TRBJ2-7
abundance: .

CDR3aa: CASSPGLARWGGEQFF
CDR3nt: TGCGCCAGCAGTCCGGGACTAGCAAGGTGGGGCGGTGAGCAGTTCTTC
v_gene: TRBV10-1
d_gene: TRBD2
j_gene: TRBJ2-1
abundance: few

CDR3aa: CAISGRLAGAYNEQFF
CDR3nt: TGTGCCATCAGTGGTAGACTAGCGGGGGCCTACAATGAGCAGTTCTTC
v_gene: TRBV10-3
d_gene: TRBD2
j_gene: TRBJ2-1
abundance: once

CDR3aa: CASSLNRQNAEAFF
CDR3nt: TGCGCCAGCAGCTTAAACAGGCAAAACGCTGAAGCTTTCTTT
v_gene: TRBV5-1
d_gene: .
j_gene: TRBJ1-1
abundance: .

CDR3aa: CAWSVGGPIEAFF
CDR3nt: TGTGCCTGGAGTGTAGGGGGACCAATTGAAGCTTTCTTT
v_gene: TRBV30
d_gene: .
j_gene: TRBJ1-1
abundance: once

CDR3aa: CASSQDRRAGELFF
CDR3nt: TGCGCCAGCAGCCAGGATCGAAGAGCCGGGGAGCTGTTTTTT
v_gene: TRBV4-3
d_gene: .
j_gene: TRBJ2-2
abundance: .

CDR3aa: CASSPTGAGNTIYF
CDR3nt: TGTGCCAGCAGCCCGACAGGGGCCGGAAACACCATATATTTT
v_gene: TRBV7-9
d_gene: TRBD1
j_gene: TRBJ1-3
abundance: .

CDR3aa: CASSFPSGSSYNEQFF
CDR3nt: TGCGCCAGCAGCTTCCCTAGCGGGAGCTCCTACAATGAGCAGTTCTTC
v_gene: TRBV5-1
d_gene: TRBD2
j_gene: TRBJ2-1
abundance: once

CDR3aa: CASSQAAGAEDTQYF
CDR3nt: TGCGCCAGCAGCCAAGCCGCGGGAGCGGAAGATACGCAGTATTTT
v_gene: TRBV4-1
d_gene: TRBD2
j_gene: TRBJ2-3
abundance: once

CDR3aa: CASSLGRTDTQYF
CDR3nt: TGTGCCAGCAGCTTGGGGCGCACAGATACGCAGTATTTT
v_gene: TRBV5-8
d_gene: .
j_gene: TRBJ2-3
abundance: .

CDR3aa: CSTAGQNYEQYF
CDR3nt: TGCAGCACTGCGGGACAGAACTACGAGCAGTACTTC
v_gene: TRBV29-1
d_gene: .
j_gene: TRBJ2-7
abundance: .

CDR3aa: CASSLGDSPQETQYF
CDR3nt: TGCGCCAGCAGCTTGGGAGACAGCCCTCAAGAGACCCAGTACTTC
v_gene: TRBV5-1
d_gene: .
j_gene: TRBJ2-5
abundance: .

CDR3aa: CSVVRPPYEQYF
CDR3nt: TGCAGCGTTGTCAGGCCCCCCTACGAGCAGTACTTC
v_gene: TRBV29-1
d_gene: .
j_gene: TRBJ2-7
abundance: .

CDR3aa: CASSLAGQANYGYTF
CDR3nt: TGCGCCAGCAGCTTGGCGGGGCAGGCGAACTATGGCTACACCTTC
v_gene: TRBV5-1
d_gene: .
j_gene: TRBJ1-2
abundance: .

CDR3aa: CASSQPHRQETQYF
CDR3nt: TGCGCCAGCAGCCAACCACACCGTCAAGAGACCCAGTACTTC
v_gene: TRBV4-1
d_gene: .
j_gene: TRBJ2-5
abundance: .

CDR3aa: CASTPQGGIRDTQYF
CDR3nt: TGTGCCAGCACCCCCCAGGGCGGGATACGGGATACGCAGTATTTT
v_gene: TRBV5-4
d_gene: .
j_gene: TRBJ2-3
abundance: .

CDR3aa: CASSERGSGANVLTF
CDR3nt: TGTGCCAGCAGTGAACGGGGCTCTGGGGCCAACGTCCTGACTTTC
v_gene: TRBV6-1
d_gene: .
j_gene: TRBJ2-6
abundance: .

CDR3aa: CASSQELSFRDTQYF
CDR3nt: TGTGCCAGCAGCCAAGAACTTAGTTTTCGGGATACGCAGTATTTT
v_gene: TRBV4-2
d_gene: .
j_gene: TRBJ2-3
abundance: once

CDR3aa: CASSGKGNEQFF
CDR3nt: TGTGCCAGCTCAGGGAAGGGAAATGAGCAGTTCTTC
v_gene: TRBV18
d_gene: .
j_gene: TRBJ2-1
abundance: .

CDR3aa: CATSFTGGSGELFF
CDR3nt: TGTGCCACCTCGTTCACAGGGGGTTCCGGGGAGCTGTTTTTT
v_gene: TRBV6-6
d_gene: TRBD1
j_gene: TRBJ2-2
abundance: .

CDR3aa: CSVEKGMGTEAFF
CDR3nt: TGCAGCGTTGAAAAGGGGATGGGGACTGAAGCTTTCTTT
v_gene: TRBV29-1
d_gene: .
j_gene: TRBJ1-1
abundance: few

CDR3aa: CASNPTGFNQPQHF
CDR3nt: TGCGCCAGCAACCCAACGGGGTTCAATCAGCCCCAGCATTTT
v_gene: TRBV23-1
d_gene: .
j_gene: TRBJ1-5
abundance: .

CDR3aa: CLLGQLNTEAFF
CDR3nt: TGTCTTTTGGGACAGTTGAACACTGAAGCTTTCTTT
v_gene: TRBV30
d_gene: TRBD1
j_gene: TRBJ1-1
abundance: .

CDR3aa: CASSQSTGYYYEQYF
CDR3nt: TGCGCCAGCAGCCAAAGCACAGGGTACTACTACGAGCAGTACTTC
v_gene: TRBV4-1
d_gene: .
j_gene: TRBJ2-7
abundance: few

CDR3aa: CASSEAGVDEQYF
CDR3nt: TGTGCCAGCAGTGAAGCAGGGGTCGACGAGCAGTACTTC
v_gene: TRBV2
d_gene: .
j_gene: TRBJ2-7
abundance: .

CDR3aa: CASSAYLQGSTEAFF
CDR3nt: TGTGCCAGCAGCGCTTACTTACAGGGAAGCACTGAAGCTTTCTTT
v_gene: TRBV7-9
d_gene: .
j_gene: TRBJ1-1
abundance: .

CDR3aa: CASSFGTFQETQYF
CDR3nt: TGCGCCAGCAGCTTCGGGACTTTCCAAGAGACCCAGTACTTC
v_gene: TRBV5-1
d_gene: .
j_gene: TRBJ2-5
abundance: .

CDR3aa: CASSYRGTEAFF
CDR3nt: TGTGCCAGTAGCTACAGGGGGACTGAAGCTTTCTTT
v_gene: TRBV25-1
d_gene: TRBD1
j_gene: TRBJ1-1
abundance: few